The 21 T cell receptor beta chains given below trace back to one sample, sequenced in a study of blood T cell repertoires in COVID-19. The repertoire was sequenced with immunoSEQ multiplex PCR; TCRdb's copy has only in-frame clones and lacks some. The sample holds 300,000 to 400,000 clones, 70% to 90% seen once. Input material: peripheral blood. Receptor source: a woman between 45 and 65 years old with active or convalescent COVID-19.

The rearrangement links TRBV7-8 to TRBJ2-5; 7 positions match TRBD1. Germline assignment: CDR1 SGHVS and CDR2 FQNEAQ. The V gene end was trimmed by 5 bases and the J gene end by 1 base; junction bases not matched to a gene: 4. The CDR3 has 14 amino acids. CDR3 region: CASSQDRTQETQYF. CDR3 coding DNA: TGTGCCAGCAGCCAGGACAGGACCCAAGAGACCCAGTACTTC.

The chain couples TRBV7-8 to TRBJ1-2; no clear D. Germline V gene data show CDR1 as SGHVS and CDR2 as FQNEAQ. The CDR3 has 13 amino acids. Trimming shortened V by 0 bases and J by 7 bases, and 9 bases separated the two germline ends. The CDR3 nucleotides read TGTGCCAGCAGCTTAGCTGTTGGGAGTGGCTACACCTTC. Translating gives CASSLAVGSGYTF.

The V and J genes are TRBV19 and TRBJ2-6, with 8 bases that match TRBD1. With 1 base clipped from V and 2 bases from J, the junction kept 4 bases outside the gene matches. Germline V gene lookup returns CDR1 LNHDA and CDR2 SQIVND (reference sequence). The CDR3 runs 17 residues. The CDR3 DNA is TGTGCCAGTAGTATAGGGACAGGGTCGACTGGGGCCAACGTCCTGACTTTC. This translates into CASSIGTGSTGANVLTF. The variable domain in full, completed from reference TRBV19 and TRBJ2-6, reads DGGITQSPKYLFRKEGQNVTLSCEQNLNHDAMYWYRQDPGQGLRLIYYSQIVNDFQKGDIAEGYSVSREKKESFPLTVTSAQKNPTAFYLCASSIGTGSTGANVLTFGAGSRLTVL.

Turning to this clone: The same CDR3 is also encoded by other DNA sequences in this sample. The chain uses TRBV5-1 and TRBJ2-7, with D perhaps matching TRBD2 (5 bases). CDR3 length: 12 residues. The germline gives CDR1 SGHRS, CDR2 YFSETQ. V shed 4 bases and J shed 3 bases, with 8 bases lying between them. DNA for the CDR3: TGCGCCAGCAGCCCAGACTACTACGAGCAGTACTTC. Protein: CASSPDYYEQYF.

Here the CDR3 DNA reads TGTGCCAGCAGTGAACCGGGACAGGGGGGCTACGAGCAGTACTTC. Translated, it gives CASSEPGQGGYEQYF. The chain recombines TRBV6-1 with TRBJ2-7, with 11 nucleotides matching TRBD1. Per germline, CDR1 MNHNS and CDR2 SASEGT. The CDR3 is 15 amino acids. Trimming at V came to 2 bases and at J to 3 bases, leaving 3 bases not matched to a gene.

The CDR3 protein is CASSLTGGRGGYTF. In DNA form, the CDR3 reads TGTGCCAGCAGCTTAACGGGGGGTCGAGGAGGCTACACCTTC. The chain recombines TRBV7-3 with TRBJ1-2; D possibly corresponds to TRBD1 (5 bases). Germline V gives CDR1 SGHTA, CDR2 FQGTGA. The CDR3 extends over 14 amino acids. The V gene lost 0 bases and the J gene lost 8 bases, with 13 bases spanning the gap. The full variable domain, rest sourced from reference TRBV7-3 and TRBJ1-2, is GAGVSQTPSNKVTEKGKYVELRCDPISGHTALYWYRQSLGQGPEFLIYFQGTGAADDSGLPNDRFFAVRPEGSVSTLKIQRTERGDSAVYLCASSLTGGRGGYTFGSGTRLTVV.

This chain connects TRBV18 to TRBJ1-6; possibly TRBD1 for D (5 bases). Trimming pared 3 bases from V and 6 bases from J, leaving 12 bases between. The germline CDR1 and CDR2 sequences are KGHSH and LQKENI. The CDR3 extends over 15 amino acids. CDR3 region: CASSPPRTLNSPLHF. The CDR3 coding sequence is TGTGCCAGCTCACCCCCCAGGACACTTAATTCACCCCTCCACTTT.

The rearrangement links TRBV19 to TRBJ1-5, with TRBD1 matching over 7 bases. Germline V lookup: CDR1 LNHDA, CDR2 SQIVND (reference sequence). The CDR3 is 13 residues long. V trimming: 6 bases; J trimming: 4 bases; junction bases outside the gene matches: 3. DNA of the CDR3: TGTGCCAGTAGCTACAGGGGTAATCAGCCCCAGCATTTT. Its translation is CASSYRGNQPQHF. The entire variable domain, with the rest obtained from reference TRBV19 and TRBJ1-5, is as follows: DGGITQSPKYLFRKEGQNVTLSCEQNLNHDAMYWYRQDPGQGLRLIYYSQIVNDFQKGDIAEGYSVSREKKESFPLTVTSAQKNPTAFYLCASSYRGNQPQHFGDGTRLSIL.

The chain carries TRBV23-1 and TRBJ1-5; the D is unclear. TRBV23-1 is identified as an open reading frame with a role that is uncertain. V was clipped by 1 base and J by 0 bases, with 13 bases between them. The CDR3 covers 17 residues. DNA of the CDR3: TGCGCCAGCAGTCAATTCGCCGGGAAAGATAGCAATCAGCCCCAGCATTTT. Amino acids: CASSQFAGKDSNQPQHF.

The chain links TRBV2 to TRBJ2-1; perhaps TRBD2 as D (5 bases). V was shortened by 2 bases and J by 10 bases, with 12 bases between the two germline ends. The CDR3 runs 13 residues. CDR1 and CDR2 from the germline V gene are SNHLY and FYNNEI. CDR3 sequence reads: CASSEWSGVEQFF. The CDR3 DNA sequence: TGTGCCAGCAGTGAATGGTCCGGGGTCGAGCAGTTCTTC.

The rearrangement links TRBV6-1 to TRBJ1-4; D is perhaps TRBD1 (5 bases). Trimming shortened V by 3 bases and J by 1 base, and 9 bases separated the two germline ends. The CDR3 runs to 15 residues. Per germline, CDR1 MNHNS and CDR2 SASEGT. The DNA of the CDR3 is TGTGCCAGCAGTGATCGGGGGAGAACTAATGAAAAACTGTTTTTT. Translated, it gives CASSDRGRTNEKLFF.

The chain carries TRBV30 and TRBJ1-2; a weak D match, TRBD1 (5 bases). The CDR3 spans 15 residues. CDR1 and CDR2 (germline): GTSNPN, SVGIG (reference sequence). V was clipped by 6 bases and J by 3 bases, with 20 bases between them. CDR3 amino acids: CACRGGILDYYGYTF. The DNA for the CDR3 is TGTGCCTGCCGGGGGGGGATTCTTGACTACTATGGCTACACCTTC.

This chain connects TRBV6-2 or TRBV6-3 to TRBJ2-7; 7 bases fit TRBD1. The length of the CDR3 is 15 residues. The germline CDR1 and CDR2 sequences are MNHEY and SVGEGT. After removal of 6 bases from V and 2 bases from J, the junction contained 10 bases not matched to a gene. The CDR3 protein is CASSLTGQVTYEQYF. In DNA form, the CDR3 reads TGTGCCAGCAGCTTGACAGGGCAGGTGACCTACGAGCAGTACTTC.

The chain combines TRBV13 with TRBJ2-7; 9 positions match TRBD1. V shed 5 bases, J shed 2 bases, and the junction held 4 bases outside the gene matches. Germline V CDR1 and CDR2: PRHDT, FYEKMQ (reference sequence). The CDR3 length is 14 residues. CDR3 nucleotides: TGTGCCAGCAGCCGACAGGGGGACGCCTACGAGCAGTACTTC. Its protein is CASSRQGDAYEQYF.

The CDR3 loop is CASSRLMDNSPLHF. The CDR3 bases are TGTGCCAGCAGTCGACTAATGGATAATTCACCCCTCCACTTT. The chain recombines TRBV2 with TRBJ1-6; no reliable D call. Trimming cost V 5 bases and J 5 bases, with 10 bases left between them. The CDR3 has 14 residues. CDR1 is SNHLY, CDR2 FYNNEI, per germline.

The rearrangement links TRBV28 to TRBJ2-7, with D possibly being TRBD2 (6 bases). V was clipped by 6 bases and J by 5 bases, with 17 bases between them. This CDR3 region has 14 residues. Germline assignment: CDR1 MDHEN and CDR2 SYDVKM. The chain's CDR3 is CASSLRLARHEQYF. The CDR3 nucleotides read TGTGCCAGCAGCCTGAGGCTAGCGAGGCACGAGCAGTACTTC.

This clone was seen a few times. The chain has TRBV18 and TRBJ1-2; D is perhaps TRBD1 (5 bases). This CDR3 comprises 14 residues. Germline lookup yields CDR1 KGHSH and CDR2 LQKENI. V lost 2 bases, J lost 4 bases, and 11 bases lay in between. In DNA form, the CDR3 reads TGTGCCAGCTCACCAGAAAGGGGTCCCTATGGCTACACCTTC. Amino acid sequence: CASSPERGPYGYTF.

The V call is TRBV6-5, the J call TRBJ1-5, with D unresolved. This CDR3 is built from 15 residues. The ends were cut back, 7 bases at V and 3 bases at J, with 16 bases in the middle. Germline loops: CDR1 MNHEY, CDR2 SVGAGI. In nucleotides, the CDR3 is TGTGCCAGCACCCCTAGATACGGGTACAATCAGCCCCAGCATTTT. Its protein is CASTPRYGYNQPQHF.

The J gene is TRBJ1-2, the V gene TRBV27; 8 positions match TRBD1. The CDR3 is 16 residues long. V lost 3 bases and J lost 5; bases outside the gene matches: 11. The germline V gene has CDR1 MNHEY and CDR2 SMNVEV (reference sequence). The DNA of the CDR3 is TGTGCCAGCAGTTTGGGGACAGGTTCCCCGATTTATGGCTACACCTTC. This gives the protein CASSLGTGSPIYGYTF.

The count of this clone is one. The CDR3 nucleotides read TGTGCCTGGAGGACTTGGCAGCCCCAGCATTTT. It translates to CAWRTWQPQHF. The V call is TRBV30, the J call TRBJ1-5; D unclear. The germline V gene has CDR1 GTSNPN and CDR2 SVGIG (reference sequence). V was trimmed by 3 bases and J by 7 bases, leaving 7 bases between them. This CDR3 region has 11 residues. Full variable domain (missing parts from reference TRBV30 and TRBJ1-5): SQTIHQWPATLVQPVGSPLSLECTVEGTSNPNLYWYRQAAGRGLQLLFYSVGIGQISSEVPQNLSASRPQDRQFILSSKKLLLSDSGFYLCAWRTWQPQHFGDGTRLSIL.

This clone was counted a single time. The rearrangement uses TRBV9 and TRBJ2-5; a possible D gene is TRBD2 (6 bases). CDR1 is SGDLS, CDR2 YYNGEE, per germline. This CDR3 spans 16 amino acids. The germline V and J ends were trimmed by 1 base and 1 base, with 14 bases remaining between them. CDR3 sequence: CASSVTSAGGQETQYF. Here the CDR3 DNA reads TGTGCCAGCAGCGTAACGAGTGCCGGGGGCCAAGAGACCCAGTACTTC. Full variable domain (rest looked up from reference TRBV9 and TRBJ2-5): DSGVTQTPKHLITATGQRVTLRCSPRSGDLSVYWYQQSLDQGLQFLIQYYNGEERAKGNILERFSAQQFPDLHSELNLSSLELGDSALYFCASSVTSAGGQETQYFGPGTRLLVL.